The present TCR beta chain was sequenced within a study of T cells in Graves' hyperthyroidism and ophthalmopathy (dated by TCRdb to between 2019 and 2020). Context from the whole study: Peripheral blood samples were taken at the time of initial diagnosis, prior to any treatment. After blood sampling, hyperthyroidism patients were treated with methimazole at a starting dose of 30 mg daily, and ophthalmopathy patients were treated with high-dose intravenous methylprednisolone. A discovery cohort of around 100 patients, roughly 40 with Graves' ophthalmopathy and approximately 60 with stable Graves' hyperthyroidism, was used to find distinguishing TCR V-J signatures. The 80 to 100 discovery patients were randomly divided into training and test sets at a 7:3 ratio. According to the paper, TCR Vbeta CDR3 sequencing was carried out on approximately 140 peripheral blood samples, which came from around 43 ophthalmopathy, under 85 hyperthyroidism and roughly 17 progressor patients. The study also compared thyroid tissue and blood T-cell repertoires from about six Graves' hyperthyroidism patients. Prospective prediction of ophthalmopathy was tested in an independent validation cohort of under 20 hyperthyroidism patients and some 17 patients who later progressed to ophthalmopathy.

Summary of the overall study and its limitations: Most expanded thyroid clonotypes (frequency above 0.001) were also detected in blood, suggesting blood repertoires may reflect thyroid immune responses. No statistical method was used to fix the sample size in advance, and group allocation was not hidden from the investigators. In validation, the model predicted progression to ophthalmopathy a median of 6.5 months before onset, with 70% to 71% sensitivity and 72.22% specificity. A model built on a 13 V-J signature distinguished ophthalmopathy from stable hyperthyroidism, reaching around 88% sensitivity and 81.08% specificity in cross-validation and 80%/75% in testing.

This clonotype was observed many times. Its antigen has not been determined. Base qualities are not recorded, but no much larger clone differs from it by a single base. The germline V gene encodes CDR1 SQVTM and CDR2 ANQGSEA. The CDR3 sequence holds 12 residues, the cysteine and phenylalanine included. Solely the CDR3 DNA is kept, with 36 bases framed from the first base. Trimming takes 6 bases from V and 3 bases from J, and the germline ends sit 11 bases apart. A patient counted as having stable Graves' hyperthyroidism if no progression to ophthalmopathy occurred over 18 months of follow-up. The hyperthyroidism patients were between 18 and 65 years old and newly diagnosed, with a disease duration of less than 2 months. Patients with uncontrolled infections, other autoimmune diseases, pregnancy or lactation were excluded. Diagnoses relied on clinical symptoms, serum thyroxine and TRAb, thyroid ultrasound and orbital computed tomography. PBMCs were isolated from around 10 ml of fresh peripheral blood by Ficoll-Paque density gradient centrifugation. Trizol reagent was used to extract total RNA, and RNA quality was then checked on an Agilent 2100 Bioanalyzer.

Amplification of TCR beta CDR3 regions was carried out from RNA transcripts. The TCR CDR3 was subjected to a first round of RT-PCR using the HTBI primer set and the Qiagen OneStep RT-PCR kit. A second multiplex PCR round built the libraries, followed by size selection and purification. Sequencing of the libraries was done on an Illumina HiSeq2000 using paired-end 100 bp reads. Regarding the original processing steps: SOAPnuke was used to process the raw data, with reads discarded if the reads contained adapters or uncalled bases, had a mean Phred below 15, or lacked an exact constant-primer or identifier match. High-quality paired reads were merged with COPE v1.2.5, and unique nucleotide sequences were defined as clonotypes. MiTCR v1.1 was used to align the clonotypes against IMGT TRBV, TRBD and TRBJ reference segments. The analysis was restricted to V-J combinations with a frequency above 0.0001, which together covered just over 98% of the repertoires. The TCS score was defined as F50 (clonal expansion) divided by E x V (chaos), with BLOSUM62-based TCRdist calculated between CDR3 peptides within each V-J. Welch's t-statistics and random forest reduced fewer than 550 V-J features to around 14, which were used in a naive Bayes classifier (R e1071). TCRdb ran its own pipeline on the public reads, namely fastp trimming at Q25 and MiXCR clone calling, and kept in-frame beta chains. Each entry merges the rows of one CDR3 protein and shows their most common DNA and genes. The V and J calls were determined by TCRdb, not by the authors. This sample has under 250,000 distinct CDR3 sequences in its table, and 17% of those were observed once. Of the sample, around 52% is held by the ten largest clones.

The sequenced sample was blood. The V gene is TRBV29-1 and the J gene is TRBJ1-2; the best D guess is TRBD1, with 6 bases matching. The clonotype was recovered from a man aged 45-65 years with Graves' hyperthyroidism. The DNA reads as follows: TGCAGCGTATCCCACAGGGACTATGGCTACACCTTC. This is translated as CSVSHRDYGYTF. When the CDR3 is completed using the reference TRBV29-1 and TRBJ1-2 genes on either side, the full variable domain is SAVISQKPSRDICQRGTSLTIQCQVDSQVTMMFWYRQQPGQSLTLIATANQGSEATYESGFVIDKFPISRPNLTFSTLTVSNMSPEDSSIYLCSVSHRDYGYTFGSGTRLTVV.